The rows below give T cell receptor beta chains drawn from one sample of a study of CD8+ T cells in alopecia areata. Measured with immunoSEQ multiplex PCR; TCRdb has only the in-frame clones, and not every one. The sample contains some 200,000 clones, around 60% of which appear only once. Sample: CD4+ T cells sorted from blood, taken at week 0. Every receptor here comes from a human donor with alopecia areata. Each CDR3 is given with its conserved first and last residue. D genes are given only for firm matches. Clone sizes are given selectively: once, few, many, or a class where the clone is expanded.

D	size	V	J	CDR3	DNA
.	once	TRBV28	TRBJ2-3	CASSNGFTDTQYF	TGTGCCAGCAGTAACGGGTTCACAGATACGCAGTATTTT
TRBD1	.	TRBV30	TRBJ2-1	CAWSRQGGTYNEQFF	TGTGCCTGGAGTCGACAGGGGGGGACCTACAATGAGCAGTTCTTC
.	.	TRBV7-9	TRBJ1-3	CASRQTSSSGNTIYF	TGTGCCAGCAGGCAGACATCGAGCTCTGGAAACACCATATATTTT
.	few	TRBV4-2	TRBJ2-5	CASSQEAGGGIRTQYF	TGTGCCAGCAGCCAAGAGGCCGGGGGTGGGATCCGGACCCAGTACTTC
.	few	TRBV5-1	TRBJ1-5	CASSPGTSNQPQHF	TGCGCCAGCAGCCCAGGAACCAGCAATCAGCCCCAGCATTTT
.	.	TRBV27	TRBJ2-1	CASIPGSGNEQFF	TGTGCCAGCATCCCGGGCTCGGGCAATGAGCAGTTCTTC
TRBD1	.	TRBV30	TRBJ1-4	CAWTPVGQGVEKLFF	TGTGCCTGGACCCCTGTTGGACAGGGGGTAGAAAAACTGTTTTTT
.	few	TRBV7-8	TRBJ2-1	CASSLAETDNEQFF	TGTGCCAGCAGCTTAGCGGAGACAGACAATGAGCAGTTCTTC
TRBD1	.	TRBV7-2	TRBJ2-3	CASSTIQGSGNTQYF	TGTGCCAGCAGCACGATACAGGGGTCAGGGAATACGCAGTATTTT
.	few	TRBV6-1	TRBJ1-1	CASRTPVGNTEAFF	TGTGCCAGCAGGACCCCGGTGGGGAACACTGAAGCTTTCTTT
.	.	TRBV7-2	TRBJ1-1	CASSLEWTEAFF	TGTGCCAGCAGCTTAGAATGGACGGAAGCTTTCTTT
.	.	TRBV7-2	TRBJ1-1	CASSRDGMNTEAFF	TGTGCCAGCAGCCGAGATGGGATGAACACTGAAGCTTTCTTT
.	few	TRBV4-1	TRBJ2-7	CASSMGTLYEQYF	TGCGCCAGCAGTATGGGGACACTTTACGAGCAGTACTTC
.	.	TRBV6-5	TRBJ2-3	CASSSSRARDTQYF	TGTGCCAGCAGTTCTTCCCGGGCGCGGGATACGCAGTATTTT
.	.	TRBV2	TRBJ1-1	CASRGSRTPYRAFF	TGTGCCAGCCGAGGCTCAAGGACACCGTATAGAGCTTTCTTT
.	.	TRBV29-1	TRBJ1-2	CSVDRGRGAYGYTF	TGCAGCGTGGACCGGGGAAGAGGGGCTTATGGCTACACCTTC
TRBD1	.	TRBV6-7	TRBJ2-1	CASSYGADRVDEQFF	TGTGCCAGCAGTTATGGGGCGGACAGGGTCGATGAGCAGTTCTTC
TRBD1	.	TRBV30	TRBJ2-7	CAWSAGGTGNVEQYF	TGTGCCTGGAGTGCCGGGGGGACAGGGAACGTCGAGCAGTACTTC
.	few	TRBV5-1	TRBJ2-5	CASSLVGLEETQYF	TGCGCCAGCAGCTTGGTGGGGCTCGAAGAGACCCAGTACTTC
.	.	TRBV21-1	TRBJ2-7	CASSRVFRGEQYF	TGTGCCAGCAGCCGGGTCTTTCGGGGGGAGCAGTACTTC
.	.	TRBV4-1	TRBJ2-5	CASSQASSGAGEETQYF	TGCGCCAGCAGCCAAGCCTCCTCGGGGGCGGGGGAAGAGACCCAGTACTTC
.	.	TRBV18	TRBJ1-1	CASSFLPDTEAFF	TGTGCCAGCTCATTCCTACCGGACACTGAAGCTTTCTTT
.	.	TRBV15	TRBJ1-5	CATSRDQRGAGQPQHF	TGTGCCACCAGCAGAGATCAGAGGGGGGCCGGGCAGCCCCAGCATTTT
.	.	TRBV7-9	TRBJ2-5	CASTPLGKETQYF	TGTGCCAGCACCCCTCTCGGGAAAGAGACCCAGTACTTC
TRBD1	many	TRBV12-5	TRBJ1-6	CASARTGQNNSPLHF	TGTGCTAGTGCTCGGACAGGCCAGAATAATTCACCCCTCCACTTT
TRBD2	few	TRBV11-2	TRBJ2-7	CASSLASGVPYF	TGTGCCAGCAGCTTAGCTAGCGGGGTACCGTACTTC
.	few	TRBV4-1	TRBJ1-2	CASSQGRDAYGYTF	TGCGCCAGCAGCCAAGGAAGGGATGCCTATGGCTACACCTTC
.	.	TRBV19	TRBJ2-3	CATQPPGVSTDTQYF	TGTGCCACTCAACCACCGGGGGTTAGCACAGATACGCAGTATTTT
.	.	TRBV29-1	TRBJ1-1	CSVRKRTAEAFF	TGCAGCGTCCGGAAGAGGACAGCTGAAGCTTTCTTT
.	.	TRBV7-9	TRBJ2-1	CASSLKGGAYNEQFF	TGTGCCAGCAGCTTAAAGGGGGGTGCCTACAATGAGCAGTTCTTC
.	few	TRBV28	TRBJ2-3	CASSRTVGADTQYF	TGTGCCAGCAGCAGGACAGTGGGGGCAGATACGCAGTATTTT
.	.	TRBV30	TRBJ1-1	CAWSAVEAFF	TGTGCCTGGAGTGCTGTTGAAGCTTTCTTT
TRBD1	.	TRBV7-3	TRBJ2-7	CASSSAGGGPYEQYF	TGTGCCAGCAGCTCCGCAGGGGGCGGTCCCTACGAGCAGTACTTC
.	once	TRBV2	TRBJ2-7	CASAVYEQYF	TGTGCCAGCGCAGTTTACGAGCAGTACTTC
TRBD1	.	TRBV5-1	TRBJ2-5	CASSSKTGQGGETQYF	TGCGCCAGCAGCTCGAAAACGGGACAGGGTGGCGAGACCCAGTACTTC
.	few	TRBV6-5	TRBJ1-2	CASSPGANYGYTF	TGTGCCAGCAGTCCCGGGGCTAACTATGGCTACACCTTC